What follows are 30 T cell receptor beta chains derived from one specimen sequenced in a study of blood T cell repertoires in COVID-19. Generated by immunoSEQ multiplex PCR, the TCRdb table keeps only in-frame clones and is missing some. The table records some 76,000 clones, about 89% of them present only once. Sequencing was performed on peripheral blood. Receptors were obtained from a man aged 55-75 years with acute or convalescent COVID-19.

CDR3 sequence reads: CAPPGGPSTDTQYF. CDR3 nucleotide sequence: TGTGCCCCCCCCGGGGGGCCCAGCACAGATACGCAGTATTTT. The chain uses TRBV24-1 and TRBJ2-3; TRBD2 is a possible D gene (7 bases). V shed 12 bases and J shed 0 bases, with 15 bases lying between them. The CDR3 length is 14 residues. Looked up from germline, CDR1 is KGHDR and CDR2 is SFDVKD.

This clone was seen a single time. The chain combines TRBV29-1 with TRBJ1-2; TRBD1 agrees at 9 bases. Losses at the gene ends were 0 bases for V and 7 bases for J; bases not matched to a gene: 6. The CDR3 spans 14 residues. CDR1 and CDR2 from the germline V gene are SQVTM and ANQGSEA. CDR3 bases: TGCAGCGTTGAAGAAACAGGGGGCCGTGGTGGCTACACCTTC. Amino acid sequence: CSVEETGGRGGYTF.

This chain links TRBV28 with TRBJ1-2; the match to TRBD1 covers 11 bases. The germline V gene has CDR1 MDHEN and CDR2 SYDVKM. Trimming at V came to 8 bases and at J to 12 bases, leaving 23 bases not matched to a gene. This CDR3 spans 17 amino acids. CDR3 bases: TGTGCCAGCCTACCTAACCCTTTGTGGACAGGGGGCATGGGGGACACCTTC. Protein product: CASLPNPLWTGGMGDTF.

The CDR3 region is CASSLGGQSNQPQHF. Here the CDR3 DNA reads TGCGCCAGCAGCTTGGGGGGACAGAGCAATCAGCCCCAGCATTTT. The rearrangement uses TRBV5-1 and TRBJ1-5, with 7 bases aligning to TRBD1. Losses at the gene ends were 0 bases for V and 1 base for J; bases not matched to a gene: 1. Germline CDR1 reads SGHRS; CDR2 reads YFSETQ. The CDR3 length is 15 residues.

The chain is built from TRBV7-7 and TRBJ2-1, with 8 bases matching TRBD1. V lost 5 bases to trimming and J lost 2 bases; unmatched junction nucleotides: 5. CDR3 length equals 15 residues. Germline V lookup: CDR1 SSHAT, CDR2 FNYEAQ (reference sequence). The CDR3 is CASSIGTGPYNEQFF. DNA of the CDR3: TGTGCCAGCAGCATAGGGACAGGCCCCTACAATGAGCAGTTCTTC.

The chain is built from TRBV12-3 or TRBV12-4 and TRBJ1-4; no firm D call. This CDR3 spans 11 amino acids. V lost 6 bases, J lost 12 bases, and 11 bases lay in between. The CDR3 DNA reads TGTGCCAGCAGCCAGTTTGGAGAACTGTTTTTT. This encodes CASSQFGELFF.

The rearrangement links TRBV1 to TRBJ2-3; TRBD2, the table's D call, was not compared with the DNA. TRBV1 is labeled a pseudogene. CDR3 size: 19 residues. The CDR3 loop is CTSSPLPGTSGRWADTQYF. In DNA, the CDR3 is TGCACCAGCAGCCCTTTGCCGGGGACTAGCGGGAGGTGGGCAGATACGCAGTATTTT.

The chain links TRBV11-2 to TRBJ2-5, with TRBD2 matching 8 bases. Losses at the gene ends were 3 bases for V and 4 bases for J; bases not matched to a gene: 10. CDR1 and CDR2 from the germline V gene are SGHAT and FQNNGV. The length of the CDR3 is 16 residues. For the CDR3, the DNA is TGTGCCAGCAGCTTCGGGGTAGCGGGGATGGGAGAGACCCAGTACTTC. This encodes CASSFGVAGMGETQYF.

The chain recombines TRBV7-9 with TRBJ1-2; a weak D match, TRBD1 (6 bases). V gave up 4 bases and J gave up 4 bases, with 13 bases separating them. The CDR3 runs 14 residues. The germline CDR1 and CDR2 sequences are SEHNR and FQNEAQ (reference sequence). This chain's CDR3 is CASSYPGVGYGYTF. CDR3 nucleotide sequence: TGTGCCAGCAGCTACCCAGGGGTAGGCTATGGCTACACCTTC.

V usage is TRBV29-1 and J usage is TRBJ1-2, with TRBD1 identical over 7 bases. The germline gives CDR1 SQVTM, CDR2 ANQGSEA. V was pared by 6 bases and J by 5 bases, with 9 bases of the junction left unmatched. This CDR3 has 13 residues. Here the CDR3 reads CSVALAGGYGYTF. As DNA, the CDR3 is TGCAGCGTGGCCTTGGCAGGGGGGTATGGCTACACCTTC.

This chain connects TRBV5-4 to TRBJ1-2, with 8 bases lining up with TRBD1. Germline loops: CDR1 SGHNT, CDR2 YYREEE (reference sequence). CDR3 length: 13 residues. Trimming took 4 bases from V and 4 from J; bases not matched to a gene: 3. The DNA of the CDR3 is TGTGCCAGCAGCCGACAGGGGACCTATGGCTACACCTTC. As protein: CASSRQGTYGYTF. The variable domain in full, with the rest retrieved from reference TRBV5-4 and TRBJ1-2, is ETGVTQSPTHLIKTRGQQVTLRCSSQSGHNTVSWYQQALGQGPQFIFQYYREEENGRGNFPPRFSGLQFPNYSSELNVNALELDDSALYLCASSRQGTYGYTFGSGTRLTVV.

The J gene is TRBJ1-2, the V gene TRBV29-1; weak D call: TRBD1 (5 bases). The length of the CDR3 is 12 residues. Germline CDR1 is SQVTM and CDR2 is ANQGSEA. Trimming took 3 bases from V and 6 from J, leaving 11 bases between them. The CDR3 nucleotides read TGCAGCGTTGAGGTTCGCAGGGATGGCTACACCTTC. It codes for CSVEVRRDGYTF.

The CDR3 loop reads CASSLGTGVEKLFF. CDR3 in DNA: TGCGCCAGCAGCTTGGGGACAGGGGTCGAAAAACTGTTTTTT. The genes are TRBV5-1 and TRBJ1-4; 9 nucleotides line up with TRBD1. After removal of 0 bases from V and 8 bases from J, the junction contained 2 bases not matched to a gene. CDR1 is SGHRS, CDR2 YFSETQ, per germline. CDR3 length: 14 amino acids.

This clone was recorded only once. V usage is TRBV11-3 and J usage is TRBJ2-1; TRBD1 agrees at 9 bases. This CDR3 comprises 14 residues. CDR1 is SGHNT and CDR2 is YENEEA in the germline V gene. V lost 5 bases and J lost 7; bases outside the gene matches: 6. In nucleotides, the CDR3 is TGTGCCAGCAGCCCTAGGACAGGGGATAATGAGCAGTTCTTC. Translating gives CASSPRTGDNEQFF.

The J gene is TRBJ2-7, the V gene TRBV19; a possible D gene is TRBD1 (6 bases). Germline CDR1 LNHDA, CDR2 SQIVND (reference sequence). This CDR3 is built from 15 residues. V was shortened by 6 bases and J by 4 bases, with 19 bases between the two germline ends. The CDR3 DNA sequence: TGTGCCAGTAGAAGACTGGGACCTAGGGGGTACGAGCAGTACTTC. This codes for CASRRLGPRGYEQYF.

The chain's CDR3 is CASSPREGIGEQFF. The CDR3 DNA sequence: TGCGCCAGCAGCCCCCGTGAGGGTATCGGTGAGCAGTTCTTC. The rearrangement joins TRBV4-1 to TRBJ2-1; D perhaps matches TRBD2 (5 bases). This CDR3 is 14 amino acids long. V lost 4 bases and J lost 9, with 16 bases in between. Per germline, CDR1 MGHRA and CDR2 YSYEKL.

The chain is built from TRBV27 and TRBJ1-1, with no clear D. The CDR3 covers 13 residues. The germline V gene encodes CDR1 MNHEY and CDR2 SMNVEV (reference sequence). Trimming shortened V by 2 bases and J by 11 bases, and 15 bases separated the two germline ends. This chain's CDR3 is CASSLREGMDAFF. DNA for the CDR3: TGTGCCAGCAGTTTACGCGAGGGAATGGATGCTTTCTTT.

This chain links TRBV29-1 with TRBJ1-5, with unresolved D. Trimming left V 4 bases short and J 2 bases short, with 9 bases between. The CDR3 is 13 residues long. Germline CDR1 reads SQVTM; CDR2 reads ANQGSEA. This CDR3 is CSVGPGGNQPQHF. CDR3 nucleotide sequence: TGCAGCGTTGGCCCAGGCGGCAATCAGCCCCAGCATTTT.

The rearrangement uses TRBV10-2 and TRBJ2-2, with 13 bases aligning to TRBD2. J gave up 3 bases and V 7 bases, and 2 bases lay outside the gene matches. Per germline, CDR1 WSHSY and CDR2 SAAADI. The CDR3 has 15 residues. As DNA, the CDR3 is TGCGCCAGCACACTAGCGGGAGGGTACACCGGGGAGCTGTTTTTT. Amino acids: CASTLAGGYTGELFF.

The chain couples TRBV2 to TRBJ1-5, with a possible D match to TRBD1 (6 bases). V lost 2 bases and J lost 4, with 15 bases in between. Germline CDR1 and CDR2: SNHLY and FYNNEI. The CDR3 totals 16 residues. The CDR3 nucleotides read TGTGCCAGCAGTGAAAGGGTCGTGCAGGGGAATCAGCCCCAGCATTTT. Translated, it gives CASSERVVQGNQPQHF.

The chain uses TRBV19 and TRBJ2-5; TRBD1 aligns across 10 bases. CDR3 length: 16 amino acids. V lost 4 bases, J lost 4 bases, and 9 bases stayed unmatched. Germline CDR1 LNHDA, CDR2 SQIVND (reference sequence). CDR3 amino acids: CASSNLGTGVRETQYF. The CDR3 DNA reads TGTGCCAGTAGTAACTTGGGGACAGGGGTCCGAGAGACCCAGTACTTC.

This clone was observed once. This chain uses TRBV10-3 with TRBJ2-1; D possibly corresponds to TRBD2 (5 bases). V shed 4 bases and J shed 7 bases, with 11 bases lying between them. The length of the CDR3 is 13 residues. Germline CDR1 ENHRY, CDR2 SYGVKD. Here the CDR3 reads CAISVPEVNEQFF. DNA of the CDR3: TGTGCCATCAGTGTCCCGGAGGTAAATGAGCAGTTCTTC.

The chain's CDR3 is CASSPDTGYPNEKLFF. For the CDR3, the DNA is TGTGCCAGCAGCCCGGATACAGGGTACCCCAATGAAAAACTGTTTTTT. V and J are TRBV13 and TRBJ1-4; maybe TRBD1 (6 bases). From germline, CDR1 is PRHDT and CDR2 FYEKMQ (reference sequence). The CDR3 is 16 residues long. Deletions cut 5 bases from V and 5 bases from J, with 18 bases between.

The J gene is TRBJ2-5, the V gene TRBV5-1; no reliable D call. CDR1 is SGHRS, CDR2 YFSETQ, per germline. V was shortened by 6 bases and J by 0 bases, with 6 bases between the two germline ends. This CDR3 spans 12 amino acids. The CDR3 region has the DNA TGCGCCAGCAATACGGACCAAGAGACCCAGTACTTC. Translation: CASNTDQETQYF.

This clone has a handful of counts. The chain recombines TRBV21-1 with TRBJ1-2; the table's D call TRBD1 went unverified against the DNA. TRBV21-1 is described as a pseudogene. This CDR3 comprises 15 residues. The CDR3 here is CASRDSGQVLYGYTF. The CDR3 DNA reads as TGTGCCAGCAGAGATAGTGGGCAGGTTCTCTATGGCTACACCTTC.

This clone was detected a few times. The chain joins TRBV6-1 to TRBJ1-5, with 8 bases that match TRBD1. The CDR3 is made up of 14 amino acids. CDR1 and CDR2 from the germline V gene are MNHNS and SASEGT. V dropped 3 bases and J dropped 5; count of bases not matched to a gene: 3. The CDR3 DNA is TGTGCCAGCAGTGATCAGGGGGCGTATCAGCCCCAGCATTTT. Amino acids: CASSDQGAYQPQHF.

This clone was seen once. This sequence joins TRBV7-9 and TRBJ2-1; TRBD2 matches 9 bases. Germline V lookup: CDR1 SEHNR, CDR2 FQNEAQ (reference sequence). Germline trimming cut 4 bases from V and 5 bases from J; bases unmatched to any gene: 3. This CDR3 region has 14 residues. CDR3 residues: CASSSLAGNNEQFF. The CDR3 DNA reads as TGTGCCAGCAGCTCACTAGCGGGTAACAATGAGCAGTTCTTC. Complete variable domain (other parts from reference TRBV7-9 and TRBJ2-1): DTGVSQNPRHKITKRGQNVTFRCDPISEHNRLYWYRQTLGQGPEFLTYFQNEAQLEKSRLLSDRFSAERPKGSFSTLEIQRTEQGDSAMYLCASSSLAGNNEQFFGPGTRLTVL.

The chain uses TRBV6-2 or TRBV6-3 and TRBJ2-1; maybe TRBD1 (5 bases). V lost 0 bases to trimming and J lost 0 bases, with 12 bases between them. The CDR3 extends over 17 amino acids. Germline V lookup: CDR1 MNHEY, CDR2 SVGEGT. The CDR3 DNA reads as TGTGCCAGCAGTTACTCTCCAGGGATAAACTCCTACAATGAGCAGTTCTTC. This encodes CASSYSPGINSYNEQFF.

The CDR3 DNA sequence: TGTGCCAGCAGCTTCGATCCAGGTCGTAGCACAGATACGCAGTATTTT. Amino acid sequence: CASSFDPGRSTDTQYF. V usage is TRBV5-4 and J usage is TRBJ2-3; D remains unclear. The CDR3 totals 16 residues. V was cut by 2 bases and J by 0 bases, with 13 bases left in between. CDR1 SGHNT and CDR2 YYREEE come from the germline V gene (reference sequence).

Comments on this clone: Different DNA sequences within this sample yield the same CDR3. The chain employs TRBV27 and TRBJ2-7; maybe TRBD2 (5 bases). The V and J ends lost 6 bases and 0 bases respectively, with 6 bases between them. This CDR3 has 12 residues. Germline CDR1 MNHEY, CDR2 SMNVEV (reference sequence). The DNA for the CDR3 is TGTGCCAGCAGCCGGGGCTCCTACGAGCAGTACTTC. Its protein product is CASSRGSYEQYF.